This TCR beta chain was observed in a study of cytomegalovirus exposure and HLA in healthy donors. PCR primers comprised 60 Vbeta and 13 Jbeta primers. Sequenced by immunoSEQ multiplex PCR; TCRdb stores in-frame clones only, minus some. Its clone listing holds about 200,000 clones. CDR3 length: 13 amino acids. Per germline, CDR1 MNHNY and CDR2 SVGAGI (reference sequence). The ends were cut back, 0 bases at V and 5 bases at J, with 7 bases in the middle. This TCR derives from a girl aged 2-10 years in good health and CMV-seropositive. Specimen: PBMCs. The J gene is TRBJ2-5, the V gene TRBV6-6, with D unresolved. CDR3 protein: CASSYSTVETQYF. The CDR3 nucleotides read TGTGCCAGCAGTTACTCGACTGTGGAGACCCAGTACTTC.